This T cell receptor (beta chain) is from a study of blood T cell repertoires in COVID-19 (dated by TCRdb to 2020 to 2021). Study-level background: Collaborator samples came from the United States, Italy and Spain and covered acute and convalescent phases of COVID-19. A de-identified subject ID, COVID-19 status, age in years and sex were almost always included in the sample metadata. The material from the prospective study consisted of cDNA or gDNA derived from T cells, B-cell-depleted T cells, or PBMCs. The repertoires were made available in a free public database intended to serve as a resource for research on the immune response to SARS-CoV-2. The samples were drawn from two sources: the first 160 participants of the ongoing ImmuneRACE study, and 1,000 to 1,500 subjects contributed by 6 global collaborators. HLA class I and class II types, where available, came from metadata supplied by the sample provider rather than from assay-based typing. Deeply sampled blood TCRbeta repertoires from subjects exposed to, actively infected with, or recovered from COVID-19 were included in the dataset.

This clone was picked up a small number of times. Its antigen remains undetermined. No clone much larger than this one lies a single base away; base qualities are absent. The CDR3 measures 15 amino acids from cysteine to phenylalanine. Only the CDR3 DNA stays, 45 bases, in frame from base 1. Ends trimmed: V by 3 bases, J by 8 bases; bases unmatched to a gene: 7. From the germline V gene, CDR1 is SGDLS and CDR2 is YYNGEE. Each collaborating institution followed its own protocols to collect whole blood in K2EDTA tubes. For TCRbeta analysis, collaborators shipped samples in one of three forms: frozen whole blood, isolated PBMCs, or DNA extracted from either of those sample types. The immunoSEQ Assay, a bias-controlled multiplex PCR, was used to amplify TCRbeta CDR3 regions from genomic DNA. On the study's bioinformatics: The number of nucleated cells in each sample was estimated from the amplification of reference gene primers within the assay. To quantify the absolute abundance of each unique TCRbeta CDR3 rearrangement, sequence reads were collapsed and filtered. For each sample, productive Simpson clonality was calculated as the square root of Simpson's diversity index over productive rearrangements. TCRdb took this table from immuneACCESS and kept in-frame rearrangements with V and J called. Such tables lack part of the clones; where checked against another copy, unresolved V genes explain under half of the gap, and the rest is unexplained. V and J calls and clone size are as listed in that table; D and trimming were resolved from the DNA. This sample gives some 200,000 clones in total; 85% to 90% of them show up just once. More than 5.5% of the sample goes to the ten largest clones.

The study at large found these results: Clinical and demographic metadata were provided uncurated, with the amount varying by source and participant.

Rearrangement joined TRBV9 to TRBJ2-1, with 11 junctional bases fitting TRBD1. The receptor was derived from an elderly man with acute or convalescent COVID-19. The sequenced material came from peripheral blood. The CDR3 protein: CASSARDRGYDEQFF. The DNA sequence is given as TGTGCCAGCAGCGCCCGGGACAGGGGGTACGATGAGCAGTTCTTC.